In its sample, the clone carrying this TCR beta chain was seen a few times. Its antigen remains unknown. TCRdb analysed the reads with MiXCR anew, one entry per CDR3 protein. The repertoire holds 310,000 or so distinct CDR3 sequences, with roughly 17% as singletons. This sample is part of a study of T cell repertoires in cytomegalovirus infection. The wider study: Both CMV infection and a matching HLA type were indicated by public TCR beta signatures. Study outcomes and limitations: Within the response measured ex vivo, HLA-C-restricted CMV-specific TCR beta clonotypes were dominant.

Germline CDR1 MGHDK, CDR2 SYGVNS. The CDR3 contains 17 residues. After removal of 0 bases from V and 3 bases from J, the junction contained 9 bases not matched to a gene. The sample comprised PBMCs. The sequence came from a human donor in good health (CMV status not recorded). Some clones in this sample may be carry-over from other donors' samples. This chain joins TRBV25-1 and TRBJ2-7; 9 positions match TRBD1. The DNA of the CDR3 is TGTGCCAGCAGTGAATATTTTCTCGGGACAGGGATCTACGAGCAGTACTTC. This sequence encodes CASSEYFLGTGIYEQYF.